This entry lists 18 T cell receptor beta chains sequenced from one sample in a study of shared clonotypes between healthy human individuals. Method: immunoSEQ multiplex PCR; TCRdb's copy keeps in-frame clones and lacks some. The top ten clones hold about 0.34% of a sample with some 2.4 million clones, 80% to 95% of them seen once. Sequencing was carried out using naive CD4+ T cells from PBMCs. Regarding subset: CD45RA+ positively selected. Every receptor here comes from a man between 18 and 29 years old in good health. Some clones in this sample may be carry-over from other donors' samples.

This chain joins TRBV30 and TRBJ1-1; D is perhaps TRBD1 (5 bases). The CDR3 has 10 amino acids. Germline lookup yields CDR1 GTSNPN and CDR2 SVGIG (reference sequence). V dropped 3 bases and J dropped 10 bases, with 9 bases sitting between them. The CDR3 region is CAWSGGGAFF. Here the CDR3 DNA reads TGTGCCTGGAGCGGGGGGGGAGCTTTCTTT.

This chain connects TRBV18 to TRBJ2-5; no firm D call. Looked up from germline, CDR1 is KGHSH and CDR2 is LQKENI. Deletions cut 3 bases from V and 7 bases from J, with 6 bases between. CDR3 length equals 11 residues. CDR3 loop: CASSPDRTQYF. For the CDR3, the DNA is TGTGCCAGCTCACCTGACCGGACCCAGTACTTC. Drawing the rest from reference TRBV18 and TRBJ2-5, the complete variable domain is NAGVMQNPRHLVRRRGQEARLRCSPMKGHSHVYWYRQLPEEGLKFMVYLQKENIIDESGMPKERFSAEFPKEGPSILRIQQVVRGDSAAYFCASSPDRTQYFGPGTRLLVL.

This clone appeared once. V usage is TRBV11-2 and J usage is TRBJ2-7; D is uncertain. Germline values: CDR1 SGHAT, CDR2 FQNNGV. Trimming pared 1 base from V and 3 bases from J, leaving 13 bases between. The CDR3 spans 15 residues. CDR3 sequence reads: CASSLGSSPFYEQYF. The CDR3 DNA reads TGTGCCAGCAGCTTAGGAAGCAGCCCGTTCTACGAGCAGTACTTC.

The chain joins TRBV9 to TRBJ2-7, with 10 positions matching TRBD2. The germline gives CDR1 SGDLS, CDR2 YYNGEE. After removal of 0 bases from V and 4 bases from J, the junction contained 10 bases not matched to a gene. The length of the CDR3 is 17 residues. The CDR3 sequence is CASSVGGGSSGSYEQYF. CDR3 DNA: TGTGCCAGCAGCGTAGGAGGTGGGTCTAGCGGGAGTTACGAGCAGTACTTC.

The chain combines TRBV28 with TRBJ1-2; unclear D gene. This CDR3 contains 12 residues. Per the germline V gene, CDR1 is MDHEN and CDR2 is SYDVKM. V was cut by 1 base and J by 10 bases, with 10 bases left in between. The CDR3 coding sequence is TGTGCCAGCAGTTTATATAATAGGGACTACACCTTC. It codes for CASSLYNRDYTF.

The chain links TRBV6-5 to TRBJ2-7, with D perhaps TRBD2 (5 bases). Trimming left V 2 bases short and J 6 bases short, with 11 bases between. The CDR3 length is 13 residues. Per germline, CDR1 MNHEY and CDR2 SVGAGI. The CDR3 DNA follows: TGTGCCAGCAGTTACCCCCCGGGAACCGAGCAGTACTTC. Amino acid sequence: CASSYPPGTEQYF.

The CDR3 nucleotides read TGTGCCAGCAGTTACTCGGAAAGTCGAAACTATGGCTACACCTTC. It specifies CASSYSESRNYGYTF. V and J are TRBV6-6 and TRBJ1-2; D unclear. CDR3 length equals 15 residues. Trimming stripped 0 bases from V and 2 bases from J, with 10 bases between. Germline V gene lookup returns CDR1 MNHNY and CDR2 SVGAGI (reference sequence).

The V and J genes are TRBV11-2 and TRBJ2-1, with 10 positions matching TRBD2. CDR1 and CDR2 (germline): SGHAT, FQNNGV. CDR3 length: 16 residues. Trimming took 1 base from V and 7 from J; bases not matched to a gene: 7. CDR3 coding DNA: TGTGCCAGCAGCTTAGGAGCGGGAGGGATCTTGAATGAGCAGTTCTTC. Translation: CASSLGAGGILNEQFF.

This clone was observed a single time. The chain couples TRBV4-2 to TRBJ2-7; D unclear. The germline V and J ends were trimmed by 0 bases and 2 bases, with 11 bases remaining between them. The CDR3 runs to 15 residues. The V gene's germline CDR1 is LGHNA and CDR2 YNFKEQ. CDR3 sequence (DNA): TGTGCCAGCAGCCAAGATCTGCGCGGAGCCTACGAGCAGTACTTC. Translated: CASSQDLRGAYEQYF.

CDR3 sequence: CASSDVAHEQYF. The CDR3 coding sequence is TGTGCCAGCAGTGATGTGGCCCACGAGCAGTACTTC. The chain combines TRBV2 with TRBJ2-7; D is unresolved. Germline V CDR1 and CDR2: SNHLY, FYNNEI. V lost 3 bases to trimming and J lost 5 bases, with 8 bases between them. This CDR3 is 12 amino acids long.

This clone was recorded only once. V usage is TRBV6-1 and J usage is TRBJ2-7; 8 bases map to TRBD2. Germline assignment: CDR1 MNHNS and CDR2 SASEGT. With V trimmed by 5 bases and J by 12 bases, 6 bases remained unmatched. CDR3 length equals 11 residues. CDR3 DNA sequence: TGTGCCAGCAGTCTCCGGGGGGGCGTGTACTTC. It encodes CASSLRGGVYF.

This sequence joins TRBV4-1 and TRBJ2-7, with TRBD2 matching 14 bases. CDR1 MGHRA and CDR2 YSYEKL come from the germline V gene. J lost 12 bases, V lost 0 bases, and 13 bases had no gene match. This CDR3 contains 17 residues. The chain's CDR3 is CASSQDEVSGLAGGRYF. The CDR3 nucleotides read TGCGCCAGCAGCCAAGATGAGGTGTCTGGACTAGCGGGAGGTCGGTACTTC.

The V gene is TRBV18, the J gene TRBJ1-2; no definite D call. Trimming took 6 bases from V and 1 from J, leaving 12 bases between them. The CDR3 sequence is 14 residues long. Germline V CDR1 and CDR2: KGHSH, LQKENI. CDR3 sequence: CASSFGPDNYGYTF. The CDR3 DNA is TGTGCCAGCTCTTTCGGACCCGATAACTATGGCTACACCTTC.

V is TRBV7-9 and J is TRBJ1-6, with D possibly being TRBD1 (6 bases). V lost 1 base and J 9 bases, leaving 22 bases between the germline ends. CDR3 length equals 18 residues. The germline V gene encodes CDR1 SEHNR and CDR2 FQNEAQ (reference sequence). CDR3 loop: CASSLVITGYGVGSPLHF. DNA for the CDR3: TGTGCCAGCAGCTTAGTTATAACAGGGTACGGGGTCGGTTCACCCCTCCACTTT.

The genes are TRBV6-5 and TRBJ2-7; TRBD2 agrees at 8 bases. Germline V gene sequence: CDR1 MNHEY, CDR2 SVGAGI. The CDR3 loop spans 14 amino acids. Trimming removed 2 bases from V and 4 bases from J; junction bases left unmatched: 4. The CDR3 DNA reads TGTGCCAGCAGTTACAGCGGGAGCCCGTACGAGCAGTACTTC. Residues: CASSYSGSPYEQYF.

The CDR3 bases are TGTGCCAGCAGCTTGGGGTGGGGAAACAATCAGCCCCAGCATTTT. Its translation is CASSLGWGNNQPQHF. The J gene is TRBJ1-5, the V gene TRBV5-6; D remains unclear. The CDR3 length is 15 residues. Trimming shortened V by 0 bases and J by 3 bases, and 10 bases separated the two germline ends. CDR1 and CDR2 from the germline V gene are SGHDT and YYEEEE.

The V gene is TRBV2, the J gene TRBJ1-6; D gene uncertain. Looked up from germline, CDR1 is SNHLY and CDR2 is FYNNEI. The V gene lost 2 bases and the J gene lost 11 bases, with 10 bases spanning the gap. CDR3 size: 13 residues. CDR3 sequence reads: CASSENRVPPLHF. CDR3 in DNA: TGTGCCAGCAGTGAAAATAGGGTCCCACCCCTCCACTTT.

The chain has TRBV14 and TRBJ1-2; D unclear. The CDR3 has 17 amino acids. Trimming stripped 3 bases from V and 5 bases from J, with 22 bases between. Germline values: CDR1 SGHDN, CDR2 FVKESK. CDR3 nucleotides: TGTGCCAGCAGCCACGGACCGGGCCCTACCGACGAATATGGCTACACCTTC. Amino acid sequence: CASSHGPGPTDEYGYTF.